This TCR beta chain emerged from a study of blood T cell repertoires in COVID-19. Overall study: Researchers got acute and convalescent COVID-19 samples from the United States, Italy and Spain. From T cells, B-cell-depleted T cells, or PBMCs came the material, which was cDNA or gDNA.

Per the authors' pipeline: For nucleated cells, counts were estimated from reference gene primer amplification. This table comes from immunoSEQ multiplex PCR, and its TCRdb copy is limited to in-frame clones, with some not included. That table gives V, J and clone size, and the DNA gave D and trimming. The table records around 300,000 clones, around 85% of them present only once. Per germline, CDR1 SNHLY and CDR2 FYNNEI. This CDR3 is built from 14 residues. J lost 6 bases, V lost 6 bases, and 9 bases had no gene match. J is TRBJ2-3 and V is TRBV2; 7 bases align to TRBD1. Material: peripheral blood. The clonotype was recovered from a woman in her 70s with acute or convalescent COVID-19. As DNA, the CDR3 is TGTGCCAGCAGATGGGACAGTGGAAGGGATACGCAGTATTTT. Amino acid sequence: CASRWDSGRDTQYF.